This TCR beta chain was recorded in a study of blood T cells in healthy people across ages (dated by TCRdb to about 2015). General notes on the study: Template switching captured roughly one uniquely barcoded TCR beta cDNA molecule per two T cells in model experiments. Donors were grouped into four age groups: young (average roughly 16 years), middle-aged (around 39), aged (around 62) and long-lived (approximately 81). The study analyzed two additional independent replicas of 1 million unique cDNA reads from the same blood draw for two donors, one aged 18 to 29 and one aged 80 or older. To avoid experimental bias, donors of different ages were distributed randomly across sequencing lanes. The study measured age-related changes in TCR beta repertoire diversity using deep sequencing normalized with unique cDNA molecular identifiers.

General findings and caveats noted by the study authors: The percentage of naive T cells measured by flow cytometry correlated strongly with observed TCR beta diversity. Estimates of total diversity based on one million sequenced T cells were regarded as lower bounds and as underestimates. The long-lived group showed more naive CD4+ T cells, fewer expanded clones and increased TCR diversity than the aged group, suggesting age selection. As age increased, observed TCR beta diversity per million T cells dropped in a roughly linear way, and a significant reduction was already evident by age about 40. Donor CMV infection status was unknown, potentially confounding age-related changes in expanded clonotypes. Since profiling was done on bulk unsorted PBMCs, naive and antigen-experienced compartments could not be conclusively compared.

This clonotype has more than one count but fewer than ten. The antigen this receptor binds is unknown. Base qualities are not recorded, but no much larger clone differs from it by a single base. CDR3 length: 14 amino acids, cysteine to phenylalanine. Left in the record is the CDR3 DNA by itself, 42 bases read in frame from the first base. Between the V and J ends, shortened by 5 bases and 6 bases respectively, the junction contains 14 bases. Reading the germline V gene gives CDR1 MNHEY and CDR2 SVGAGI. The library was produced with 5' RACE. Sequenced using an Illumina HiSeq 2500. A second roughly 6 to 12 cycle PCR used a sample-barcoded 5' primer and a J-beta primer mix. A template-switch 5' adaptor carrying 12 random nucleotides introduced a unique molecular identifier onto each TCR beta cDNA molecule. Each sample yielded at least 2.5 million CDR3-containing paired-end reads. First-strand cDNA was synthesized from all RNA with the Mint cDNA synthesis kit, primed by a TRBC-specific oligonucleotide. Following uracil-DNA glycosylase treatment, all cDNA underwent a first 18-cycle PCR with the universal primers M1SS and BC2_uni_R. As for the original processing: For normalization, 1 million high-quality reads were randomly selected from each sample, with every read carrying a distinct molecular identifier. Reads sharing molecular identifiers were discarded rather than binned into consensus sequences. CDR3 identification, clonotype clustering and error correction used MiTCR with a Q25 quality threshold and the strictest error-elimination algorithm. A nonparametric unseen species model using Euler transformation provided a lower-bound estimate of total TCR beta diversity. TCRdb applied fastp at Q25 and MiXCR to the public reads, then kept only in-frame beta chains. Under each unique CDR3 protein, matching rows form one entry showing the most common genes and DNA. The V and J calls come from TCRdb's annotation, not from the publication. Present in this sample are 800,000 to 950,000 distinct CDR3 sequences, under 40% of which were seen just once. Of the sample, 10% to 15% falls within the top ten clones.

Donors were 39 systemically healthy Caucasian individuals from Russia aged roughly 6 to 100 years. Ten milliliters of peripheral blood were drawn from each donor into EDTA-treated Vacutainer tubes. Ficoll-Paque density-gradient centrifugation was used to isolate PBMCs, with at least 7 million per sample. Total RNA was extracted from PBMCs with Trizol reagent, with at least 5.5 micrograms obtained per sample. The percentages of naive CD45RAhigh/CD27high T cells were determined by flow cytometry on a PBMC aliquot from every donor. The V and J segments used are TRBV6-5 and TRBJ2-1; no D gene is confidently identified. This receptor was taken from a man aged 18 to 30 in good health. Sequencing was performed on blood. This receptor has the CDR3 CASSRNRVSNEQFF. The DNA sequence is TGTGCCAGCAGTCGGAACCGGGTCAGCAATGAGCAGTTCTTC.